This TCR beta chain was captured by sequencing in a study of liver allograft versus peripheral blood T cells (dated by TCRdb to about 2020). Background on the whole study: T cell receptor repertoires present within transplanted livers were compared with repertoires in the peripheral blood of liver transplant recipients.

Sequencing was performed on an Illumina MiSeq. TCRdb passed the public sequencing reads through fastp at Q25 and MiXCR, retaining productive beta sequences. CDR3 protein sequences are deduplicated, and each keeps its most common genes and DNA. The sample table holds approximately 9,800 distinct CDR3 sequences, of which roughly a quarter were seen once. Jointly, the top ten make up 8% to 10% of the sample. On this clonotype: Its binding antigen is unknown. Qualities for individual bases were not recorded, and no much larger clone is one base off.

Beyond this particular receptor, the publication reports: T cell receptor repertoires inside liver allografts were reported to differ from those detected in peripheral blood.

V is shortened by 0 bases, J by 10 bases, and the region joining them spans 14 bases. CDR1 and CDR2 are drawn from the germline V gene: SGHRS, YFSETQ. The CDR3 goes from the cysteine to the phenylalanine over 15 residues. The sequence is cut down to CDR3 DNA, 45 bases in frame from base 1. This receptor chain uses TRBV5-1 and TRBJ1-6; a weak D assignment points to TRBD1 (5 bases agree). The sequence was obtained from a human patient who had a liver transplant. Once a transplant has taken place, some T cells may be donor derived. Read as DNA, the sequence is TGCGCCAGCAGCTTGGGAGGGTTTGGGGGATCACCCCTCCACTTT. This is translated as CASSLGGFGGSPLHF.